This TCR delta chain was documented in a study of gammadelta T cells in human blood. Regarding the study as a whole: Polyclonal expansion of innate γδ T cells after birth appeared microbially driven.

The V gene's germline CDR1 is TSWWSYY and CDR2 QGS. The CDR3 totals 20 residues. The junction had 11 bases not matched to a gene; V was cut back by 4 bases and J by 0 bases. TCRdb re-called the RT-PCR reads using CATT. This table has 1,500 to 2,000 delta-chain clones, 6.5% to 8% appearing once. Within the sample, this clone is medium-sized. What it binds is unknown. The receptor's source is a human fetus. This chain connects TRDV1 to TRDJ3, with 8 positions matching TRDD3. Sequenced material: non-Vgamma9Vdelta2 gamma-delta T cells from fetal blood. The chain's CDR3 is CALGGRSGIRSSWDTRQMFF. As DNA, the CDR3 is TGTGCTCTTGGGGGCCGCTCTGGGATACGCAGCTCCTGGGACACCCGACAGATGTTTTTC.